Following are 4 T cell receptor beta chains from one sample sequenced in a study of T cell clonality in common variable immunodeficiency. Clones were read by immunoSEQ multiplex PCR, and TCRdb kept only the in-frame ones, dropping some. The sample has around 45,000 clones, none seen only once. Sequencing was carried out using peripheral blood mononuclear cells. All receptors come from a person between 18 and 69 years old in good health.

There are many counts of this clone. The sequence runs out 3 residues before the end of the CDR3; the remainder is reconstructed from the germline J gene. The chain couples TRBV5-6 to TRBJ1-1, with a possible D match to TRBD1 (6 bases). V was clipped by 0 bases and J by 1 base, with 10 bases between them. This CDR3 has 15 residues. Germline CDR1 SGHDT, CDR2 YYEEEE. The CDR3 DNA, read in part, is TGTGCCAGCAGCTTGGGACAGGCAGCGAACACTGAA. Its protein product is CASSLGQAANTE. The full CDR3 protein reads CASSLGQAANTEAFF. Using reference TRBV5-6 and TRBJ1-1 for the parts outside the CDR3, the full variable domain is DAGVTQSPTHLIKTRGQQVTLRCSPKSGHDTVSWYQQALGQGPQFIFQYYEEEERQRGNFPDRFSGHQFPNYSSELNVNALLLGDSALYLCASSLGQAANTEAFFGQGTRLTVV.

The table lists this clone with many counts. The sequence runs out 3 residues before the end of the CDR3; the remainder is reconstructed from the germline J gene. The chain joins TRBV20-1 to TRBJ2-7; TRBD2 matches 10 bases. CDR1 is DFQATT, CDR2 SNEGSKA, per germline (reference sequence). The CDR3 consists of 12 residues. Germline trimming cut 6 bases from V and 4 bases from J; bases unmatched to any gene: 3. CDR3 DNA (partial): TGCAGTGCCGGGACTAGCGTTTACGAG. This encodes CSAGTSVYE. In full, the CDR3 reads CSAGTSVYEQYF.

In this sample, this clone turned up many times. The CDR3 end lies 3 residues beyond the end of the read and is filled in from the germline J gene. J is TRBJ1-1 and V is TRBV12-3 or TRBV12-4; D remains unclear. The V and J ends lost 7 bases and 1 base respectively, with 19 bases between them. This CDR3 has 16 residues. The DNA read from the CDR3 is TGTGCCAGCACCCCCCTGGCGGGGTCGACGAACACTGAA. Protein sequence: CASTPLAGSTNTE. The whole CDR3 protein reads CASTPLAGSTNTEAFF.

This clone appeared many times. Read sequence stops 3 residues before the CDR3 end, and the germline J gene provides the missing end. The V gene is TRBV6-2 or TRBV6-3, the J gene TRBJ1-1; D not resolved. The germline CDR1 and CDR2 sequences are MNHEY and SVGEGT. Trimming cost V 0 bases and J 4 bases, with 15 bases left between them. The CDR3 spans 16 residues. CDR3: CASSYSISPGFTEAFF. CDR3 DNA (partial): TGTGCCAGCAGTTACTCGATCTCTCCGGGGTTCACTGAA.